Presented here are 18 T cell receptor beta chains from one specimen sequenced in a study of blood T cells in healthy people across ages. The use of a sample-barcoded 5' primer and a J-beta primer mix characterized a second PCR of roughly 7 to 11 cycles. TCRdb itself ran the 5' RACE reads through MiXCR, one entry per CDR3 protein. The sample includes about 1.5 million distinct CDR3 sequences, 40% to 50% seen only once; the top ten take 7.9%. Sequenced material: blood. The receptor source for this set is a woman younger than 35 in good health.

The V gene is TRBV28, the J gene TRBJ1-2; 7 nucleotides align to TRBD1. Germline CDR1 reads MDHEN; CDR2 reads SYDVKM. The CDR3 is 14 amino acids. Trimming removed 6 bases from V and 4 bases from J; junction bases left unmatched: 8. The CDR3 DNA follows: TGTGCCAGCAGGGTGACAGGGTCCGGCTATGGCTACACCTTC. This codes for CASRVTGSGYGYTF.

Comment on this clonotype: This may arise from a read error, as a much more abundant clone is one base away. The chain combines TRBV7-8 with TRBJ2-1, with D tentatively TRBD2 (6 bases). CDR1 and CDR2 (germline): SGHVS, FQNEAQ. The CDR3 contains 15 residues. CDR3 bases: TGTGCCAGCAGCCTTAGCGGAGTCTCCTACAGTGAGCAGTTCTTC. Translating gives CASSLSGVSYSEQFF.

Remarks on this clonotype: A single base separates this from a much larger clone, so it may be a read error. The V and J genes are TRBV12-3 or TRBV12-4 and TRBJ1-2; D uncertain. Between the trimmed V and J ends, which lost 4 bases and 5 bases, there was a span of 11 bases. The CDR3 covers 13 residues. Here the CDR3 DNA reads TGTGCCAGCAGTTCTACCAGATCTTATGGCTACACCTTC. Its protein product is CASSSTRSYGYTF.

This clonotype was detected only a few times. The rearrangement uses TRBV7-3 and TRBJ2-1, with D possibly TRBD1 on 6 matching bases. CDR1 SGHTA and CDR2 FQGTGA come from the germline V gene. V was shortened by 2 bases and J by 9 bases, with 11 bases between the two germline ends. The CDR3 covers 13 residues. The CDR3, as DNA: TGTGCCAGCAGCTTACAGGGGATGGGTGAGCAGTTCTTC. Protein sequence: CASSLQGMGEQFF. The full variable domain, its missing parts supplied by reference TRBV7-3 and TRBJ2-1, is GAGVSQTPSNKVTEKGKYVELRCDPISGHTALYWYRQSLGQGPEFLIYFQGTGAADDSGLPNDRFFAVRPEGSVSTLKIQRTERGDSAVYLCASSLQGMGEQFFGPGTRLTVL.

This clonotype was counted once. A junction boundary mismatches the germline segment, possibly from a read error. The chain couples TRBV12-3 or TRBV12-4 to TRBJ1-1; weak D call: TRBD1 (5 bases). The CDR3 length is 14 residues. Written as DNA, the CDR3 is TGTGCCAGCAGTCTGTCGGGGGGGAACACTGAAGTTTTCTTT. It is translated as CASSLSGGNTEVFF.

This clonotype was seen more than once but under ten times. V and J are TRBV3-1 and TRBJ1-2; D perhaps matches TRBD1 (5 bases). In germline, CDR1 is LGHDT, CDR2 YNNKEL (reference sequence). The CDR3 is 17 amino acids. The V end was cut by 3 bases, the J end by 9 bases, with 26 bases between. The CDR3 nucleotides read TGTGCCAGCAGCCATGCGGGGCACGGAATAAGCGTACGAAGCTACACCTTC. It translates to CASSHAGHGISVRSYTF.

This clonotype was detected only a few times. The V call is TRBV24-1, the J call TRBJ1-2, with D uncertain. CDR3 size: 13 residues. V lost 4 bases to trimming and J lost 1 base, with 6 bases between them. CDR1 and CDR2 (germline): KGHDR, SFDVKD. Here the CDR3 reads CATSDTDNYGYTF. In DNA, the CDR3 is TGTGCCACCAGTGACACGGATAACTATGGCTACACCTTC.

In the case of this clonotype: With a much larger clone just one base away, this may be a read error. The chain joins TRBV29-1 to TRBJ2-7; D not resolved. This CDR3 region has 13 residues. With 6 bases removed from V and 7 bases from J, the gap between germline ends came to 19 bases. Germline assignment: CDR1 SQVTM and CDR2 ANQGSEA. CDR3 in amino acids: CSVLLGLYNEQYF. CDR3 nucleotides: TGCAGCGTGCTCCTTGGCCTATACAATGAGCAGTACTTC.

V usage is TRBV6-5 and J usage is TRBJ2-5, with TRBD1 identical over 7 bases. The last part of the DNA fits TRBJ2-7 better; the J call may be wrong. This CDR3 region has 16 residues. CDR1 MNHEY and CDR2 SVGAGI come from the germline V gene. The CDR3, as DNA: TGTGCCAGCAGTTACCTTGTTGGGACAGTGATCTACGAGCAGTACTTC. Translated, it gives CASSYLVGTVIYEQYF.

This chain links TRBV2 with TRBJ2-5; 12 nucleotides align to TRBD2. Germline-derived CDR1 and CDR2 are SNHLY and FYNNEI. This CDR3 is built from 15 residues. The J segment lost 4 bases and the V segment lost 4 bases, leaving 4 bases of the junction unmatched. The CDR3 reads CASSGQLAGGETQYF. CDR3 bases: TGTGCCAGCAGTGGCCAACTAGCGGGGGGAGAGACCCAGTACTTC.

The chain recombines TRBV2 with TRBJ1-5, with TRBD1 matching 8 bases. Unmatched junction bases numbered 5, after V lost 6 bases and J lost 4 bases. CDR3 size: 14 residues. Germline CDR1 SNHLY, CDR2 FYNNEI. CDR3 DNA sequence: TGTGCCAGCAGCTACAGGGGGTATAATCAGCCCCAGCATTTT. This sequence encodes CASSYRGYNQPQHF.

The rearrangement joins TRBV7-9 to TRBJ1-5; D unresolved. Germline loops: CDR1 SEHNR, CDR2 FQNEAQ (reference sequence). The CDR3 is 15 residues long. The germline V and J ends were trimmed by 3 bases and 0 bases, with 9 bases remaining between them. The CDR3 DNA is TGTGCCAGCAGCTTCGGGTCCAATAGCAATCAGCCCCAGCATTTT. This sequence encodes CASSFGSNSNQPQHF.

In its sample, this clonotype was seen once. The chain combines TRBV27 with TRBJ1-5, with D perhaps TRBD1 (5 bases). CDR1 and CDR2 from the germline V gene are MNHEY and SMNVEV (reference sequence). V lost 6 bases to trimming and J lost 6 bases, with 18 bases between them. This CDR3 region has 15 residues. CDR3 nucleotides: TGTGCCAGCAGCCCGTTTGTCGGGGGGAGTCAGCCCCAGCATTTT. Translated, it gives CASSPFVGGSQPQHF.

This chain uses TRBV15 with TRBJ2-5; D tentatively fits TRBD1 or TRBD2 (5 bases each). CDR1 LNHNV and CDR2 YYDKDF come from the germline V gene (reference sequence). The CDR3 length is 15 residues. Trimming removed 0 bases at V and 11 bases at J, with 19 bases between. CDR3 sequence: CATSRDRDRTTQQYF. The CDR3 nucleotides read TGTGCCACCAGCAGAGACCGGGACCGTACTACGCAGCAGTACTTC.

V gene TRBV28 combines with J gene TRBJ2-5; the match to TRBD1 covers 10 bases. TRBJ2-7 explains the end of the DNA better; the J call may be wrong. CDR3 length: 14 residues. The germline V gene has CDR1 MDHEN and CDR2 SYDVKM. The chain's CDR3 is CASSAPGTGDEQYF. DNA for the CDR3: TGTGCCAGCAGTGCCCCCGGGACAGGGGACGAGCAGTACTTC.

The table lists this clonotype with a few counts. The chain uses TRBV7-8 and TRBJ2-1; 14 bases map to TRBD2. This CDR3 contains 18 residues. The germline gives CDR1 SGHVS, CDR2 FQNEAQ. V was clipped by 5 bases and J by 0 bases; unmatched bases: 6. The CDR3 reads CASSRRLAGGSSYNEQFF. The CDR3 DNA reads as TGTGCCAGCAGCCGTCGACTAGCGGGGGGGAGCTCCTACAATGAGCAGTTCTTC.

This rearrangement joins TRBV12-3 or TRBV12-4 to TRBJ1-4; 11 nucleotides line up with TRBD1. The V and J ends lost 4 bases and 8 bases, in that order; junction bases with no gene match: 3. The CDR3 runs to 14 residues. The CDR3: CASSWTGGREKLFF. Written as DNA, the CDR3 is TGTGCCAGCAGTTGGACAGGGGGCAGAGAAAAACTGTTTTTT.

The rearrangement joins TRBV3-1 to TRBJ2-1, with TRBD2 as a possible D gene (6 bases). The CDR3 has 16 residues. Per germline, CDR1 LGHDT and CDR2 YNNKEL (reference sequence). V was pared by 0 bases and J by 4 bases, with 13 bases between. CDR3 protein: CASSQDRTINYNEQFF. The DNA of the CDR3 is TGTGCCAGCAGCCAAGACAGGACTATAAATTACAATGAGCAGTTCTTC.